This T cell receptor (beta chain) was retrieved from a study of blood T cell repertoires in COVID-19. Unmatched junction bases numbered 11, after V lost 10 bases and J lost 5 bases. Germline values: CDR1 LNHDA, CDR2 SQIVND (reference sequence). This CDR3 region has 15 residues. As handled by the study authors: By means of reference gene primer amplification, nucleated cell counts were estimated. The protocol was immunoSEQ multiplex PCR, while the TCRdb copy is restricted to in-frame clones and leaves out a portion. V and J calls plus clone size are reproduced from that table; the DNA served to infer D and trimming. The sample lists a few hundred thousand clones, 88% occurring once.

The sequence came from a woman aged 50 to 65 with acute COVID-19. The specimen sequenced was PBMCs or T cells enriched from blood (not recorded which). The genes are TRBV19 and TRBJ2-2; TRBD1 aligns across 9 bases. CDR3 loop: CATRSGQGITGELFF. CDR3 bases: TGTGCCACCCGGTCGGGACAGGGCATTACCGGGGAGCTGTTTTTT.